The TCR beta chain described here comes from a study of breast tumors, draining lymph nodes, adjacent tissues. Study results and limitations: Compared with lymph nodes, tumors were less diverse; compared with nontumor tissue, more.

This clonotype was seen ten or more times. Its antigen is unidentified. MiXCR, run by TCRdb on the multiplex PCR reads, gives a single entry per CDR3 protein. The sample has tens of thousands of distinct CDR3 sequences; roughly 23% are singletons. Deletions cut 4 bases from V and 8 bases from J, with 15 bases between. CDR1 and CDR2 from the germline V gene are MGHRA and YSYEKL. This CDR3 spans 14 amino acids. The clonotype comes from a female donor with breast cancer. Some clones in this sample may be carry-over from other donors' samples. The sequenced sample consisted of breast tumor tissue. The J gene is TRBJ1-3, the V gene TRBV4-1; a possible D gene is TRBD1 (6 bases). The CDR3: CASSPVQWGHTIYF. CDR3 nucleotide sequence: TGCGCCAGCAGCCCTGTCCAGTGGGGGCACACCATATATTTT.